The subject of this entry is one T cell receptor beta chain. Investigators took around 10 milliliters of peripheral blood from every donor. This sample is part of a study of blood T cells in healthy people across ages. With a J-beta primer mix and a sample-barcoded 5' primer, a second PCR ran about 7 to 12 cycles. A template-switch adaptor that had 12 random nucleotides put a tag on each cDNA molecule. One entry per CDR3 protein, called by TCRdb with MiXCR from the 5' RACE reads. Of hundreds of thousands of distinct CDR3 sequences in the sample, approximately 49% are singletons; the top ten hold 25% to 35%. Material for sequencing was blood. The receptor's source is a woman aged 55-69 years in good health.

The CDR3 region is CASSLGARGKTDTQYF. CDR3 DNA: TGTGCCAGCAGCTTAGGGGCTAGGGGGAAGACAGATACGCAGTATTTT. This sequence joins TRBV7-2 and TRBJ2-3; a weak D match, TRBD1 (6 bases). There are 16 residues in the CDR3. V was pared by 1 base and J by 3 bases, with 14 bases between. Germline CDR1 reads SGHTA; CDR2 reads FQGNSA. Variable domain in full (rest from reference TRBV7-2 and TRBJ2-3): GAGVSQSPSNKVTEKGKDVELRCDPISGHTALYWYRQSLGQGLEFLIYFQGNSAPDKSGLPSDRFSAERTGGSVSTLTIQRTQQEDSAVYLCASSLGARGKTDTQYFGPGTRLTVL.